This TCR beta chain derives from a study of T cells in Graves' hyperthyroidism and ophthalmopathy. Lactation, pregnancy, other autoimmune disease or uncontrolled infection led to exclusion of patients. Clinical symptoms, serum thyroxine, TRAb, thyroid ultrasound and orbital computed tomography established diagnosis. RNA transcripts provided the source from which TCR beta CDR3 regions were amplified. The study used the HTBI primer set for a first-round RT-PCR of the TCR CDR3. TCRdb recomputed calls from the multiplex PCR reads with MiXCR, one row per CDR3 protein. The repertoire includes approximately 610,000 distinct CDR3 sequences, around 17% of them detected once, and about 17% sits in the top ten. This clonotype was detected many times. CDR3 length: 17 amino acids. With 4 bases clipped from V and 2 bases from J, the junction kept 14 bases outside the gene matches. CDR1 SEHNR and CDR2 FQNEAQ come from the germline V gene (reference sequence).

The chain uses TRBV7-9 and TRBJ2-7; 7 bases are shared with TRBD2. The source is a woman younger than 30 with Graves' hyperthyroidism. Sequencing was carried out using blood. The CDR3, as DNA: TGTGCCAGCAGCTCCTTATTACCCGGGACTAAAACCTACGAGCAGTACTTC. Translation gives CASSSLLPGTKTYEQYF.